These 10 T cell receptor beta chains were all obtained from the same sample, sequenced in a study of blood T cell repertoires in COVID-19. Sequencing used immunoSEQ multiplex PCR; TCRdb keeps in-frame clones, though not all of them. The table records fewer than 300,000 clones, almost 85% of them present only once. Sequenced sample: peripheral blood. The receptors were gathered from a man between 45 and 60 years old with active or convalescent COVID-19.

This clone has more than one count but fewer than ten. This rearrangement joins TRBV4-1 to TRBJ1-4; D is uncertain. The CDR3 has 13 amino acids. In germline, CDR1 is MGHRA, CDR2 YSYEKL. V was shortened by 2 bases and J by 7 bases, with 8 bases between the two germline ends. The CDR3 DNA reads TGCGCCAGCAGCCAATGGCGGGGTGAAAAACTGTTTTTT. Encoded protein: CASSQWRGEKLFF.

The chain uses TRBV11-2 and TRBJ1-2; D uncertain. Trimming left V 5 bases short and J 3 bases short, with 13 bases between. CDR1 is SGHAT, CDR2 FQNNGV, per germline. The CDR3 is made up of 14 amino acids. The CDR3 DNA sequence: TGTGCCAGCAGCCCCCGGACGAGGGACTATGGCTACACCTTC. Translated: CASSPRTRDYGYTF.

This chain's CDR3 is CASSLEQGYTGELFF. DNA for the CDR3: TGTGCCAGCAGCTTGGAACAGGGATACACCGGGGAGCTGTTTTTT. This chain joins TRBV5-6 and TRBJ2-2, with a tentative D call TRBD1 (6 bases). Germline values: CDR1 SGHDT, CDR2 YYEEEE. V was shortened by 0 bases and J by 3 bases, with 9 bases between the two germline ends. The CDR3 has 15 residues.

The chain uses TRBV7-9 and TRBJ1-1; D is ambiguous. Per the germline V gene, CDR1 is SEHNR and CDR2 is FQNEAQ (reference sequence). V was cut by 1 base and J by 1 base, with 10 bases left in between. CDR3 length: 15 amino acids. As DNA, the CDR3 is TGTGCCAGCAGCTTAGGGTACGCCGGGAACACTGAAGCTTTCTTT. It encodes CASSLGYAGNTEAFF.

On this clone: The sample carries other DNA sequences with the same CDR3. The CDR3 is CASSQGLADTQYF. CDR3 in DNA: TGTGCCAGCAGCCAAGGACTAGCGGATACGCAGTATTTT. The chain uses TRBV4-2 and TRBJ2-3; TRBD2 aligns across 8 bases. The V gene's germline CDR1 is LGHNA and CDR2 YNFKEQ. The length of the CDR3 is 13 residues. After removal of 1 base from V and 6 bases from J, the junction contained 0 bases not matched to a gene.

CDR3 sequence: CASRKPAGTSGYNEQFF. CDR3 DNA: TGTGCCAGCAGAAAGCCAGCCGGGACTAGCGGTTACAATGAGCAGTTCTTC. V gene TRBV28 combines with J gene TRBJ2-1; 11 nucleotides match TRBD2. CDR3 length equals 17 residues. The V gene end was trimmed by 6 bases and the J gene end by 4 bases; junction bases not matched to a gene: 11. The V gene's germline CDR1 is MDHEN and CDR2 SYDVKM.

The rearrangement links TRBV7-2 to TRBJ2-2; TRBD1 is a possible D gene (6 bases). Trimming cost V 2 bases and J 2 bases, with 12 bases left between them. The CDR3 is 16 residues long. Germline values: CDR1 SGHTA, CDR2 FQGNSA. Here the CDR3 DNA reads TGTGCCAGCAGCTTATCGACAGGCGCCAACACCGGGGAGCTGTTTTTT. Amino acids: CASSLSTGANTGELFF.

Written as DNA, the CDR3 is TGCGCCCGGATGGGGGGATTGAACACTGAAGCTTTCTTT. It codes for CARMGGLNTEAFF. The V and J genes are TRBV5-1 and TRBJ1-1; a weak D match, TRBD1 (5 bases). Per the germline V gene, CDR1 is SGHRS and CDR2 is YFSETQ. Trimming cost V 10 bases and J 0 bases, with 13 bases left between them. The CDR3 is 13 amino acids.

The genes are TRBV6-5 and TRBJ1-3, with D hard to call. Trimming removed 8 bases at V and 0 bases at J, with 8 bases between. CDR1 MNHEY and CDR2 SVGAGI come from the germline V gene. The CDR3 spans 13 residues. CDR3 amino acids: CASAADSGNTIYF. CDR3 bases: TGTGCCAGCGCGGCAGACTCTGGAAACACCATATATTTT.

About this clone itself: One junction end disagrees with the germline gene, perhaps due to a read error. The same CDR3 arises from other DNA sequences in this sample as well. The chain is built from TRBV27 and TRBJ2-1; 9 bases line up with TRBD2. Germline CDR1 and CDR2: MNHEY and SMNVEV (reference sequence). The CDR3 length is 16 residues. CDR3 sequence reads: CASSFYSGSRSTEQFF. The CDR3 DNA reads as TGTGCTAGCAGTTTCTATAGCGGGAGTCGTAGTACCGAGCAGTTCTTC.